These 12 T cell receptor beta chains were all obtained from the same sample, sequenced in a study of OX40 agonist ivuxolimab in advanced cancers. The assay was immunoSEQ multiplex PCR, and TCRdb's table has in-frame clones only and misses some. This table has around 70,000 clones, 89% appearing once. Sequenced material: CD4+ or CD8+ T cells sorted from blood, taken in a trial of the OX40 agonist ivuxolimab. These receptors were collected from an adult with an advanced solid tumor such as melanoma, head and neck, liver or kidney cancer.

The J gene is TRBJ1-1, the V gene TRBV20-1; D is unresolved. Trimming removed 6 bases from V and 10 bases from J, with 6 bases in between. This CDR3 comprises 8 residues. Looked up from germline, CDR1 is DFQATT and CDR2 is SNEGSKA (reference sequence). The CDR3 region has the DNA TGCAGTGCGTTGGGAGCTTTCTTT. It is translated as CSALGAFF.

This chain uses TRBV28 with TRBJ1-6; D remains ambiguous. In germline, CDR1 is MDHEN, CDR2 SYDVKM. The CDR3 is made up of 11 amino acids. V was pared by 6 bases and J by 6 bases, with 3 bases between. The CDR3 loop is CASRGNSPLHF. The CDR3 nucleotides read TGTGCCAGCAGGGGTAATTCACCCCTCCACTTT.

The chain has TRBV27 and TRBJ2-2; the match to TRBD2 covers 10 bases. The CDR3 totals 22 residues. Trimming removed 1 base from V and 0 bases from J; junction bases left unmatched: 17. Germline CDR1 is MNHEY and CDR2 is SMNVEV (reference sequence). The CDR3 DNA follows: TGTGCCAGCAGTTTATTTGCGCTAGCGGGGGACTACTTTTCTACGAACACCGGGGAGCTGTTTTTT. Its protein product is CASSLFALAGDYFSTNTGELFF.

The chain links TRBV2 to TRBJ2-3, with D perhaps assigned TRBD1 or TRBD2 (5 bases each). The germline CDR1 and CDR2 sequences are SNHLY and FYNNEI. The CDR3 runs to 14 residues. The V end lost 10 bases, the J end lost 0 bases, and 14 bases lay between the germline ends. CDR3 nucleotides: TGTGCCACCAAGGGACGGCTGAGCACAGATACGCAGTATTTT. Protein product: CATKGRLSTDTQYF.

Details on this clone: At one end the junction does not follow the germline gene, possibly because of a read error. The rearrangement joins TRBV7-7 to TRBJ1-1; D remains unclear. CDR1 and CDR2 from the germline V gene are SSHAT and FNYEAQ (reference sequence). The CDR3 is 13 residues long. The CDR3 bases are TGTGCTAGCAGCTTAGTGCAGAACACTGAAGCTTTCTTT. Residues: CASSLVQNTEAFF.

J is TRBJ2-1 and V is TRBV11-2; TRBD2 might be the D (5 bases). The CDR3 runs 13 residues. Germline V CDR1 and CDR2: SGHAT, FQNNGV. Trimming shortened V by 5 bases and J by 4 bases, and 9 bases separated the two germline ends. The CDR3 nucleotides are TGTGCCAGCAGCGTGGAGCGGTACAATGAGCAGTTCTTC. Amino acid sequence: CASSVERYNEQFF. Full variable domain (outside the CDR3, taken from reference TRBV11-2 and TRBJ2-1): EAGVAQSPRYKIIEKRQSVAFWCNPISGHATLYWYQQILGQGPKLLIQFQNNGVVDDSQLPKDRFSAERLKGVDSTLKIQPAKLEDSAVYLCASSVERYNEQFFGPGTRLTVL.

The chain uses TRBV21-1 and TRBJ1-4. TRBV21-1 is termed a pseudogene. This CDR3 has 15 amino acids. CDR3 nucleotide sequence: TGTGCCAGCAGCACCCCGGGACCGGTGTTCGAAAAACTGTTTTTT. As protein: CASSTPGPVFEKLFF.

The chain has TRBV7-6 and TRBJ2-7, with a possible D match to TRBD1 (6 bases). Trimming removed 6 bases from V and 6 bases from J, with 9 bases in between. CDR3 length: 11 residues. Germline lookup yields CDR1 SGHVS and CDR2 FNYEAQ. This CDR3 is CASSPRGEQYF. CDR3 DNA: TGTGCCAGCAGTCCCAGGGGCGAGCAGTACTTC.

V and J are TRBV7-9 and TRBJ1-1; D gene ambiguous. Trimming left V 3 bases short and J 5 bases short, with 22 bases between. The germline CDR1 and CDR2 sequences are SEHNR and FQNEAQ (reference sequence). This CDR3 has 17 amino acids. CDR3 protein: CASSFVLTWEGPTEAFF. DNA of the CDR3: TGTGCCAGCAGCTTTGTCCTTACTTGGGAGGGTCCGACTGAAGCTTTCTTT.

This clone was observed once. The J gene is TRBJ2-7, the V gene TRBV6-1; D may be TRBD1 (6 bases). The CDR3 runs 14 residues. V was pared by 8 bases and J by 0 bases, with 14 bases between. Germline CDR1 reads MNHNS; CDR2 reads SASEGT. CDR3 sequence (DNA): TGTGCCAGCGAATGGACAGCAAGCTCCTACGAGCAGTACTTC. Its translation is CASEWTASSYEQYF.

J is TRBJ1-4 and V is TRBV5-1; no clear D. The CDR3 loop spans 14 amino acids. CDR1 and CDR2 from the germline V gene are SGHRS and YFSETQ. V was cut by 0 bases and J by 2 bases, with 5 bases left in between. In nucleotides, the CDR3 is TGCGCCAGCAGCTTGGGGCAGACTAATGAAAAACTGTTTTTT. Encoded protein: CASSLGQTNEKLFF.

The CDR3 loop reads CASSVGTGPFF. DNA for the CDR3: TGTGCCAGCAGCGTCGGGACAGGGCCGTTCTTC. This chain uses TRBV2 with TRBJ2-1, with 9 bases that match TRBD1. With 6 bases clipped from V and 15 bases from J, the junction kept 6 bases outside the gene matches. Germline CDR1 reads SNHLY; CDR2 reads FYNNEI. There are 11 residues in the CDR3.